A selection of T cell receptor beta chains follows, all from one sample in a study of identical twins. From the 5' RACE reads, TCRdb called clonotypes with MiXCR, one entry per CDR3 protein. The repertoire consists of over 550,000 distinct CDR3 sequences, with 7.1% occurring once and the leading ten covering 1.5% to 2%. The sample also formed part of further work on yellow fever vaccine responses in identical twins.

Sequencing used PBMCs. These receptors were obtained from a woman aged 18-29 years in good health. CDR3s include the opening cysteine and the closing phenylalanine or tryptophan. The D gene is left open where the match is weak. For some rows the clone size is stated as once, few or many, or as a class when expanded; others skip it.

clone_size d_call j_call v_call cdr3_nt cdr3_aa
few NA TRBJ1-1 TRBV25-1 TGTGCCAGCAGTGAATCCGGGACGAGGGGTGAAGCTTTCTTT CASSESGTRGEAFF
few NA TRBJ2-5 TRBV29-1 TGCAGCGTTGAAGAGGGGGTCCTGGAGACCCAGTACTTC CSVEEGVLETQYF
few NA TRBJ1-2 TRBV27 TGTGCCAGCAGTTTTACGGGGATGGCTGGCTACACCTTC CASSFTGMAGYTF
few NA TRBJ2-5 TRBV21-1 TGTGCCAGCAGCAAAAAGAGAGAGCAAGAGACCCAGTACTTC CASSKKREQETQYF
NA TRBD1 TRBJ2-3 TRBV2 TGTGCCAGCACCCCACCTCCGGGACAGGGAGGCCAAGATACGCAGTATTTT CASTPPPGQGGQDTQYF
NA NA TRBJ1-1 TRBV5-7 TGTGCCATCAGCCCTGGGATCAGGGTCGAGCTTAGCACTGAAGCTTTCTTT CAISPGIRVELSTEAFF
few NA TRBJ2-7 TRBV28 TGTGCCAGCAGGTCAGGGCTTTACGAGCAGTACTTC CASRSGLYEQYF
NA NA TRBJ1-2 TRBV5-6 TGTGCCAGCAGCTTTGACACCGCTAACTATGGCTACACCTTC CASSFDTANYGYTF
many NA TRBJ2-2 TRBV3-1 TGTGCCAGCAGCCAAGATCGTGGGGAGCTGTTTTTT CASSQDRGELFF
few NA TRBJ2-1 TRBV12-3/TRBV12-4 TGTGCCAGCAGTTTAGGGTATGGCAGTGGGTACAATGAGCAGTTCTTC CASSLGYGSGYNEQFF
few NA TRBJ1-1 TRBV27 TGTGCCAGCAGTTTATACCGGAGTGGGAACACTGAAGCTTTCTTT CASSLYRSGNTEAFF
many NA TRBJ2-7 TRBV2 TGTGCCAGCAGTGCGGTAGAACCCTACGAGCAGTACTTC CASSAVEPYEQYF
NA NA TRBJ1-1 TRBV6-1 TGTGCCAGCAGAATCCGGGACACCTCGAACACTGAAGCTTTCTTT CASRIRDTSNTEAFF
few TRBD1 TRBJ1-6 TRBV5-5 TGTGCCAGCAGCAGGGACAGCTTTAATTCACCCCTCCACTTT CASSRDSFNSPLHF
few TRBD1 TRBJ2-2 TRBV15 TGTGCCACCAGCAGAGATCCGAGTTTACAGGGGGTTCGCACCGGGGAGCTGTTTTTT CATSRDPSLQGVRTGELFF
NA TRBD1 TRBJ2-7 TRBV6-5 TGTGCCAGCAGTTACTCGAGGGACAGGGTTGAGAACGAGCAGTACTTC CASSYSRDRVENEQYF
many NA TRBJ1-5 TRBV3-1 TGTGCCAGCAGCCAAGGAGGGGTTAGCAATCAGCCCCAGCATTTT CASSQGGVSNQPQHF
few NA TRBJ1-2 TRBV2 TGTGCCAGCAGCGCGGACAGCTTTGGCTATGGCTACACCTTC CASSADSFGYGYTF
few NA TRBJ2-1 TRBV20-1 TGCAGTGCTTATCCTGAGCGGAGGAGCTCCTACAATGAGCAGTTCTTC CSAYPERRSSYNEQFF
few NA TRBJ1-4 TRBV29-1 TGCAGCGTCGAGACAGACCTTAATGAAAAACTGTTTTTT CSVETDLNEKLFF
many NA TRBJ2-1 TRBV12-3/TRBV12-4 TGTGCCAGCAGTCCCGGGACGGTCTTTTTGTATGAGCAGTTCTTC CASSPGTVFLYEQFF
NA TRBD1 TRBJ1-1 TRBV10-3 TGTGCCACTGGGACAGGGGGTGTGAACACTGAAGCTTTCTTT CATGTGGVNTEAFF
few TRBD2 TRBJ2-5 TRBV24-1 TGTGCCACCAGTTCCTCATCCGACCGACTAGCGAAAGAGACCCAGTACTTC CATSSSSDRLAKETQYF
NA NA TRBJ2-7 TRBV9 TGTGCCAGCAGCGCGGGGGCTACGCCCTCCTACGAGCAGTACTTC CASSAGATPSYEQYF
many NA TRBJ2-1 TRBV6-7 TGTGCCAGCAGTTACTTCTGGGGCTCCAATGAGCAGTTCTTC CASSYFWGSNEQFF
NA NA TRBJ2-2 TRBV2 TGTGCCAGCAGTGAAAAACTTCCCACCGGGGAGCTGTTTTTT CASSEKLPTGELFF
NA TRBD2 TRBJ2-2 TRBV9 TGTGCCAGCAGCGTATATCCCCAACTAGCGGGAGTAGGTACCGGGGAGCTGTTTTTT CASSVYPQLAGVGTGELFF
many NA TRBJ2-2 TRBV11-1 TGTGCCAGCAGCCAGAAGAGGAGGGCACCTGTTCTGGGCACCGGGGAGCTGTTTTTT CASSQKRRAPVLGTGELFF
many TRBD1 TRBJ2-1 TRBV12-3/TRBV12-4 TGTGCCAGCAGCAAAGGACAGGGATCCTACAATGAGCAGTTCTTC CASSKGQGSYNEQFF
few TRBD2 TRBJ2-2 TRBV5-1 TGCGCCAGCAGCTTCGCCGCTAGCGGGAGCGAGCTGTTTTTT CASSFAASGSELFF
NA NA TRBJ2-3 TRBV7-3 TGTGCCAGCAGCACAACCCCGGTCATCACAGATACGCAGTATTTT CASSTTPVITDTQYF
few TRBD1 TRBJ1-4 TRBV5-5 TGTGCCAGCAGCTTGACAACAGGGGAAACTAATGAAAAACTGTTTTTT CASSLTTGETNEKLFF
NA NA TRBJ2-3 TRBV18 TGTGCCAGCTCACCTCCCAGTCCCCACACAGATACGCAGTATTTT CASSPPSPHTDTQYF
few NA TRBJ1-1 TRBV20-1 TGCAGTGCTCTACTACAGGACTGGAAGGGTGAAGCTTTCTTT CSALLQDWKGEAFF
few TRBD2 TRBJ2-3 TRBV3-1 TGTGCCAGCAGCCACAGAGGACTAGCGGGCGGGGATACGCAGTATTTT CASSHRGLAGGDTQYF
NA NA TRBJ1-5 TRBV15 TGTGCCACCAGCAGTACAGCCAATCAGCCCCAGCATTTT CATSSTANQPQHF
NA TRBD2 TRBJ2-1 TRBV11-2 TGTGCCAGCAGCACACTAGCGGGAGTCAACAATGAGCAGTTCTTC CASSTLAGVNNEQFF
many NA TRBJ2-1 TRBV3-1 TGTGCCAGCAGCCAGGAGCGGGAGCAGTTCTTC CASSQEREQFF
many NA TRBJ2-3 TRBV7-6 TGTGCCAGCAGCTTAACTAGACGGACGAGCACAGATACGCAGTATTTT CASSLTRRTSTDTQYF
few NA TRBJ1-2 TRBV28 TGTGCCAGCAGTGTATCGACCGTATATGGCTACACCTTC CASSVSTVYGYTF
few NA TRBJ1-5 TRBV6-1 TGTGCCAGCAGTCGGGGCGCGGATCAGCCCCAGCATTTT CASSRGADQPQHF
NA TRBD1 TRBJ1-2 TRBV4-1 TGCGCCAGCAGCCAAAGACAGGGGAGGGATGGCTACACCTTC CASSQRQGRDGYTF
few NA TRBJ2-5 TRBV28 TGTGCCAGCAGTCCCCCCCTGACAGGAAACCAAGAGACCCAGTACTTC CASSPPLTGNQETQYF
NA TRBD2 TRBJ2-3 TRBV10-2 TGCGCCAGCGCACGTACTAGCGGGGGATCCACAGATACGCAGTATTTT CASARTSGGSTDTQYF
few NA TRBJ2-7 TRBV27 TGTGCCAGCAGCCCGACCGGCGACGGGTACGAGCAGTACTTC CASSPTGDGYEQYF
NA TRBD1 TRBJ2-7 TRBV20-1 TGCAGTGCTCAAGGGACAGAAATCACCTACGAGCAGTACTTC CSAQGTEITYEQYF
NA TRBD1 TRBJ2-3 TRBV19 TGTGCCAGTAGGCTAAACCGGGACAGGGGAGATACGCAGTATTTT CASRLNRDRGDTQYF
few NA TRBJ1-3 TRBV11-2 TGTGCCAGCAGCCCCCTTTCGGCAGAGAGCTCTGGAAACACCATATATTTT CASSPLSAESSGNTIYF
few NA TRBJ2-2 TRBV6-4 TGTGCCAGCAGTCCGGATCGACAAAACACCGGGGAGCTGTTTTTT CASSPDRQNTGELFF
NA TRBD1 TRBJ1-6 TRBV3-1 TGTGCCAGCAGCTACAGGGGTGGTGGTAATTCACCCCTCCACTTT CASSYRGGGNSPLHF
many NA TRBJ2-1 TRBV5-1 TGCGCCAGCAGCTTGTATGGCTATGAGCAGTTCTTC CASSLYGYEQFF
few TRBD2 TRBJ2-5 TRBV9 TGTGCCAGCAGCAAAGTTAGCGGGGAAGAGACCCAGTACTTC CASSKVSGEETQYF